This T cell receptor beta chain was identified during a study of CD8+ T cells in alopecia areata. Study as a whole: Dosing spanned 6 to 18 months on tofacitinib, then 6 months off drug. Study conclusions and caveats: Scalp samples also contribute reads from the resident alphabeta T cells found in normal skin.

The authors extracted RNA and reverse transcribed it into cDNA as the sequencing template. Sequencing was performed with immunoSEQ multiplex PCR; in TCRdb, only in-frame clones are kept and a portion is missing. The sample comprises about 150,000 clones, 45% to 55% of which are singletons, and roughly 19% rests with the top ten. Trimming removed 11 bases from V and 6 bases from J, with 18 bases in between. CDR3 length: 13 amino acids. Germline V gene lookup returns CDR1 LNHDA and CDR2 SQIVND (reference sequence). Sampling of alopecia areata patients yielded lesional scalp punch biopsies as well as peripheral blood. Sorting from PBMCs produced CD4+ and CD8+ T cells. Remarks on this clone: As yet, its antigen is unknown.

The J gene is TRBJ2-3, the V gene TRBV19; either TRBD1 or TRBD2 may fit D (5 bases each). Sequencing was performed on CD8+ T cells sorted from blood, taken at week 0. The receptor was derived from a human donor with alopecia areata. In nucleotides, the CDR3 is TGTGCCTCGACGGGGCTCGCGGCGGATACGCAGTATTTT. This encodes CASTGLAADTQYF.